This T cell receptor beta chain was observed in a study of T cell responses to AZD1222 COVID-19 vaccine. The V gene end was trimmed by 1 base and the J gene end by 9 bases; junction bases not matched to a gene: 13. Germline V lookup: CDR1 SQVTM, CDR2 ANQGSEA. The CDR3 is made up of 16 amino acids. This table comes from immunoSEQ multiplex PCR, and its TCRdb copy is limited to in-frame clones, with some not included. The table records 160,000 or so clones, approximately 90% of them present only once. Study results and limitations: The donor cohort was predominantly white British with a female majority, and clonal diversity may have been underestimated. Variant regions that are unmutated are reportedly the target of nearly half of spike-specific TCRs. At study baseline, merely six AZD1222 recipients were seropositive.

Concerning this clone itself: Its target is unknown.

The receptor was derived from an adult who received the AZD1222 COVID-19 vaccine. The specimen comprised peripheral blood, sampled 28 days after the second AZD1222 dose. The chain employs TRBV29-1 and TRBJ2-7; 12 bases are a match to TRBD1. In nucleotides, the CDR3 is TGCAGCGTTGAAGGCCCCCCGGGACAGGGGGCGCAGGGGCAGTACTTC. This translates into CSVEGPPGQGAQGQYF.